The clone carrying this T cell receptor (beta chain) was counted between two and nine times. The antigen is undetermined. The data are from a study of T cells in Graves' hyperthyroidism and ophthalmopathy. Study-level results: With a median lead of approximately 6 months before onset, the model predicted ophthalmopathy. A model built on 13 V-J features separated ophthalmopathy from stable hyperthyroidism.

Using RNA transcripts as the source, TCR beta CDR3 regions were amplified. A set of HTBI primers served as the primers for a first-round RT-PCR of the TCR CDR3. MiXCR, run by TCRdb on the multiplex PCR reads, gives a single entry per CDR3 protein. The repertoire holds around 390,000 distinct CDR3 sequences, with about 14% as singletons. This CDR3 has 15 amino acids. V was clipped by 9 bases and J by 2 bases, with 17 bases between them. Germline values: CDR1 LNHDA, CDR2 SQIVND (reference sequence). A NOSPECS grade of at least 4, a Clinical Activity Score of at least 3 and duration under 3 months were recorded in ophthalmopathy patients. PBMCs were collected from a roughly 10 ml volume of fresh peripheral blood.

The rearrangement joins TRBV19 to TRBJ1-5; D is unresolved. This receptor was taken from a woman aged 25 to 45 with Graves' ophthalmopathy. Specimen: blood. The CDR3 DNA sequence: TGTGCCAGCCAAAACCACATGGGCGGCAATCAGCCCCAGCATTTT. It specifies CASQNHMGGNQPQHF.